The clone carrying this TCR beta chain turned up a few times. Antigen specificity is unknown. This entry belongs to a study of CD8 T cells in ankylosing spondylitis. General observations from the study: Earlier studies detected some motif variants in reactive arthritis synovial fluid and blood. Significant enrichment of disease-linked clones was reported in matched ankylosing spondylitis synovial fluid. Disease-linked clones were CD8+ and relatively rare in peripheral blood. For ankylosing spondylitis blood, a TCR beta motif of 7 or 8 highly homologous variants appeared characteristic.

After removal of 2 bases from V and 0 bases from J, the junction contained 5 bases not matched to a gene. The CDR3 has 17 amino acids. Germline values: CDR1 KGHDR, CDR2 SFDVKD. As the method for making TCR beta libraries, quantitative 5'-RACE with molecular barcodes was used. TCRdb independently ran MiXCR on the 5' RACE reads; one entry per CDR3 protein. Seen here are approximately 140,000 distinct CDR3 sequences, about 15% observed once, and the top ten hold roughly 30%. What was sequenced was blood, either unsorted or a sorted T cell fraction (not recorded which). This rearrangement joins TRBV24-1 to TRBJ2-2, with 7 nucleotides matching TRBD2. This sequence originates from a male donor with ankylosing spondylitis. The CDR3 loop is CATSDSPSGANTGELFF. In nucleotides, the CDR3 is TGTGCCACCAGTGATTCTCCTAGCGGAGCGAACACCGGGGAGCTGTTTTTT.